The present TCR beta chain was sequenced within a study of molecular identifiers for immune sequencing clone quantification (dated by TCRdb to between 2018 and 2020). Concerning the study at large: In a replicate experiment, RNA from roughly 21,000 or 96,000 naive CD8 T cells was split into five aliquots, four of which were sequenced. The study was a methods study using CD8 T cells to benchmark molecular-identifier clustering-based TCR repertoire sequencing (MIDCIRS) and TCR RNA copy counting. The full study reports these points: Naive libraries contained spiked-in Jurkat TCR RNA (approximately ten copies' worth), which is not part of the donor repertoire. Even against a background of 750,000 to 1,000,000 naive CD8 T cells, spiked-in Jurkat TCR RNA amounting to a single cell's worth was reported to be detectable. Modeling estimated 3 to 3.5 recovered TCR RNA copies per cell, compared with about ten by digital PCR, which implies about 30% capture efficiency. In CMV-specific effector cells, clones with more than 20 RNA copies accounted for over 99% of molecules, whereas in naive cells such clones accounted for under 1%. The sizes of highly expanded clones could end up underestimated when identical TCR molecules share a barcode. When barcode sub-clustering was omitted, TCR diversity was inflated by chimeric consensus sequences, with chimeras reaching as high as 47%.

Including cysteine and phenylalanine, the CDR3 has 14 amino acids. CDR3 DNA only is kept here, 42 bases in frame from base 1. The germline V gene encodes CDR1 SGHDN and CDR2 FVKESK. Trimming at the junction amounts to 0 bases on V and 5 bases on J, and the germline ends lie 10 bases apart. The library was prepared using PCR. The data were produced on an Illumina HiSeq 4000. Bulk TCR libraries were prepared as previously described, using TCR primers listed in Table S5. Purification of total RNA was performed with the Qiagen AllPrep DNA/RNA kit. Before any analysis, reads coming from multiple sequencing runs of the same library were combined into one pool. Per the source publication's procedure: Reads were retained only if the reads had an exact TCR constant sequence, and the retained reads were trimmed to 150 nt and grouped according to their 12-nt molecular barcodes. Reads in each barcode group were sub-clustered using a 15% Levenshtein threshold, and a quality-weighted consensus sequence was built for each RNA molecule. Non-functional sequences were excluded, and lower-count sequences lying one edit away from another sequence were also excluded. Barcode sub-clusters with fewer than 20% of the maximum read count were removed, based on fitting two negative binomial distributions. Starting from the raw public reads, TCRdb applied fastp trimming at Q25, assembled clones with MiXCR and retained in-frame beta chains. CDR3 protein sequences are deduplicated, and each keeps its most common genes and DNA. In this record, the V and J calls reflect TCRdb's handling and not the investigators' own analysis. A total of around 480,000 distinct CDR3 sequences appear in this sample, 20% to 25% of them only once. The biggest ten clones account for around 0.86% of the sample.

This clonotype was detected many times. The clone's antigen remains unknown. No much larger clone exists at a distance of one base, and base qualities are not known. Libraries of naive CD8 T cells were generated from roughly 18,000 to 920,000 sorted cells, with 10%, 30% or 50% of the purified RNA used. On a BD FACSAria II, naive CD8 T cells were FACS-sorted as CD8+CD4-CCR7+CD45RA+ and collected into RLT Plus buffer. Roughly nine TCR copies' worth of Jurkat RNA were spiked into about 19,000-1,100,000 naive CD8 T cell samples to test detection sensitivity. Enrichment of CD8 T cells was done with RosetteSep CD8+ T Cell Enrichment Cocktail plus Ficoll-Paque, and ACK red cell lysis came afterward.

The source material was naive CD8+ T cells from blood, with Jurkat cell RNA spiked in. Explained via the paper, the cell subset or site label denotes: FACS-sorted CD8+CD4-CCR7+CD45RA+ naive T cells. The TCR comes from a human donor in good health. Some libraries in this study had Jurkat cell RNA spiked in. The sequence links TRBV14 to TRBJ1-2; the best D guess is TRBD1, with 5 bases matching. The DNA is TGTGCCAGCAGCCAAGAGATAGGGGTATATGGCTACACCTTC. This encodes CASSQEIGVYGYTF.